This T cell receptor (beta chain) comes out of a study of T cells in narcolepsy (dated 2018 in TCRdb). Concerning the study at large: Healthy control donors were enrolled in the study alongside patients who had narcolepsy type 1 or type 2 (NT1, NT2). To look for autoreactive T cells in narcolepsy patients that target self-antigens of hypocretin neurons (hypocretin, TRIB2), the study used TCR Vbeta sequencing to follow clonotypes in blood and CSF. What the work shows at the level of the full study, not this receptor alone: No sequences matching autoreactive T cell clones were contained in some blood memory CD4+ repertoires from patients and controls. Autoreactive clonotypes were reported to be detected serially in the blood of the same patients and of different patients, but not in the blood of healthy controls. Plots comparing CSF and blood CD4+ T cell clonotypes from the same patient highlighted HCRT-specific and TRIB2-specific autoreactive clonotypes. Patients and controls had comparable numbers of sequenced blood memory CD4+ clonotypes, averaging about 37,000 and 33,000, respectively.

For TCR Vbeta sequencing, memory CD4+ T cells were sorted ex vivo from the peripheral blood of both healthy controls and narcolepsy patients. Libraries were made using the immunoSEQ multiplex PCR assay. This is the immuneACCESS table as TCRdb keeps it, with only in-frame sequences that have V and J called. A part of the clones is gone; compared with another copy, unresolved V genes explain less than half, and the rest is unexplained. The sample data list about 27,000 clones, and 86% of these were observed just once. The top ten constitute roughly 1.1% of the sample. Notes on this clone: Its antigen remains undetermined. Base qualities were left out, and no much larger clone turns up one base away.

The clonotype was recovered from a human donor with narcolepsy. Specimen: CD45RA- memory CD4+ T cells from PBMCs. The label giving this sample's cell subset or site can be read as: memory T cells sorted ex vivo from peripheral blood.

CDR3 sequence: CASSQALGGGYGYTF. The DNA reads TGTGCCAGCAGCCAAGCTTTGGGCGGGGGCTATGGCTACACCTTC. The chain couples TRBV4-2 to TRBJ1-2, and TRBD1 may be the D gene, going by 5 matching bases. The germline V gene supplies CDR1 LGHNA and CDR2 YNFKEQ. V sheds 1 base and J sheds 4 bases, leaving 13 bases between their ends. From the cysteine through the phenylalanine, the CDR3 covers 15 amino acids. The CDR3 DNA has 45 bases and is translated from base 1.